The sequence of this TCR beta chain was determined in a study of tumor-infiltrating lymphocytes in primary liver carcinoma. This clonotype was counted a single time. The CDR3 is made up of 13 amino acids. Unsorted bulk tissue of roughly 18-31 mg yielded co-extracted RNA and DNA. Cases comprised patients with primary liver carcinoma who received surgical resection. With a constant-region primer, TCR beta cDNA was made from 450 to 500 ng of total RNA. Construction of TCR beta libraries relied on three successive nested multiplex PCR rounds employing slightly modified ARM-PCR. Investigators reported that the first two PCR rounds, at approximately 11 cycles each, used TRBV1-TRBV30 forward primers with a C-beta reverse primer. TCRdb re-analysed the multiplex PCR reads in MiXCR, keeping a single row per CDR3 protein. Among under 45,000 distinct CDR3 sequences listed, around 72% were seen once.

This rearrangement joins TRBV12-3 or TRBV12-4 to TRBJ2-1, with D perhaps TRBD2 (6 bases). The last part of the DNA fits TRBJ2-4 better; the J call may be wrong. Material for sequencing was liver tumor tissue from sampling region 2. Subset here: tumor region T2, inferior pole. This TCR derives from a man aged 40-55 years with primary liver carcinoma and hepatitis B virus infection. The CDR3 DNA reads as TGTGCCAGCAGTGGACTGGGGGGTGATGATCAGTACTTC. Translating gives CASSGLGGDDQYF.